The source of this TCR beta chain is a study of blood T cells in healthy people across ages. The donors, aged 6 to 90, were healthy Caucasians from Russia. Each sample used at least 6 million PBMCs. This clonotype was found a few times. Its antigen remains unidentified. Study findings and constraints: Older age coincided with a roughly linear decline in TCR beta diversity per million T cells. The study could not conclusively compare naive and antigen-experienced cells, given its unsorted PBMCs.

The CDR3 is 14 amino acids. Germline V CDR1 and CDR2: DFQATT, SNEGSKA (reference sequence). V gave up 1 base and J gave up 11 bases; unmatched junction bases: 11. Together with a sample-barcoded 5' primer, a J-beta primer mix was included in a second PCR lasting about 7 to 12 cycles. One entry per CDR3 protein results from TCRdb running MiXCR on the 5' RACE reads. The repertoire holds about 1,000,000 distinct CDR3 sequences, with more than 40% as singletons. The rearrangement joins TRBV20-1 to TRBJ2-3; 8 nucleotides match TRBD2. This TCR derives from a woman between 55 and 75 years old in good health. The sequenced sample consisted of blood. The CDR3 spells CSARAEWREEWQYF. DNA for the CDR3: TGCAGTGCTAGAGCGGAGTGGCGGGAGGAGTGGCAGTATTTT.